This TCR beta chain was documented in a study of T cell repertoires in cytomegalovirus infection (dated by TCRdb to the late 2010s). Some background on the complete study: The HLA type of each donor mattered for the analysis, because public TCR beta signatures pointed to carriage of CMV infection along with the matching HLA type. Study-wide conclusions, independent of this receptor: Cumulative frequency of public TCR beta family members discriminated carriers of CMV infection plus the relevant HLA type in this cohort and an independent approximately 350-donor cohort. The ex vivo response was dominated by HLA-C-restricted CMV-specific TCR beta clonotypes, and the single most frequent clonotype in two of eight donors was supplied by these HLA-C-restricted clonotypes.

V loses 5 bases, J loses 12 bases, and the germline ends lie 20 bases apart. Via the germline V gene, CDR1 is SGHVS and CDR2 FQNEAQ. The CDR3 runs 14 amino acids, cysteine and phenylalanine included. Only the CDR3 portion is preserved as DNA: 42 bases, with reading frame beginning at the first base. The instrument was an Illumina HiSeq 1500. TCRdb passed the public sequencing reads through fastp at Q25 and MiXCR, retaining productive beta sequences. Rows with a matching CDR3 protein are joined into one entry that keeps the most common DNA and genes. For this sample the table gives around 530,000 distinct CDR3 sequences, of which about 15% were detected only once. The ten largest make up about 24% of the sample. This clonotype came up many times. Its antigen is unknown. Base qualities are not provided; no much larger clone lies one nucleotide away.

The sequence links TRBV7-8 to TRBJ2-1; the D gene is unclear. The sample consisted of CD8+ T cells from PBMCs. The source of this sequence is a human donor in good health (CMV status not recorded). Some clones in this sample may be carry-over from other donors' samples. The DNA sequence follows: TGTGCCAGCAGCGGCGACACACTTCTACAGAGGCAGTTCTTC. It translates to CASSGDTLLQRQFF. Reference TRBV7-8 and TRBJ2-1 genes cover what lies past the CDR3, so the full variable domain is GAGVSQSPRYKVAKRGQDVALRCDPISGHVSLFWYQQALGQGPEFLTYFQNEAQLDKSGLPSDRFFAERPEGSVSTLKIQRTQQEDSAVYLCASSGDTLLQRQFFGPGTRLTVL.